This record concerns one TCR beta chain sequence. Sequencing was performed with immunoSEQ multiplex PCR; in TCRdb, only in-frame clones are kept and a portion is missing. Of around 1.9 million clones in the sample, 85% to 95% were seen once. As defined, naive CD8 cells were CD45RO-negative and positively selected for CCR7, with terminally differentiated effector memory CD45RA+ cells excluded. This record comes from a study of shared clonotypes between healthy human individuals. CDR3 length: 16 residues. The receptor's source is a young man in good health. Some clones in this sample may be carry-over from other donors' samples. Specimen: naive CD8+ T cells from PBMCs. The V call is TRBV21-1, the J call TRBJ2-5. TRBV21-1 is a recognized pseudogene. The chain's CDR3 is CASSKGAVYDQETQYF. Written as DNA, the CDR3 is TGTGCCAGCAGCAAAGGAGCAGTTTATGACCAAGAGACCCAGTACTTC.